These 2 T cell receptor beta chains came from one sample sequenced in a study of blood T cell repertoires in COVID-19 (dated by TCRdb to about 2020). The library was built by means of the immunoSEQ multiplex PCR assay. The table was pulled from immuneACCESS by TCRdb, which kept in-frame rearrangements only. Such tables lose some clones; where checked, under half of the loss comes from unresolved V genes, and the rest has no known cause. This sample is represented by 280,000 or so clones; over 75% of them were singletons. The ten largest clones take up 10% to 15% of the sample. What was sequenced was peripheral blood. The origin of the receptors is a human donor in a cohort sampled during active COVID-19.

The J gene is TRBJ2-1, the V gene TRBV2; D is perhaps TRBD2 (5 bases). Trimming took 8 bases from V and 5 from J, leaving 16 bases between them. CDR3 length equals 14 residues. Germline V gene lookup returns CDR1 SNHLY and CDR2 FYNNEI. The CDR3 sequence is CASGGVLGNNEQFF. In DNA form, the CDR3 reads TGTGCCAGCGGAGGAGTACTTGGGAACAATGAGCAGTTCTTC.

V and J are TRBV11-2 and TRBJ2-3; D ambiguous. Trimming cost V 4 bases and J 0 bases, with 8 bases left between them. Germline lookup yields CDR1 SGHAT and CDR2 FQNNGV. The CDR3 runs 14 residues. The DNA of the CDR3 is TGTGCCAGCAGCTCCGGTCCTAGCACAGATACGCAGTATTTT. It codes for CASSSGPSTDTQYF.